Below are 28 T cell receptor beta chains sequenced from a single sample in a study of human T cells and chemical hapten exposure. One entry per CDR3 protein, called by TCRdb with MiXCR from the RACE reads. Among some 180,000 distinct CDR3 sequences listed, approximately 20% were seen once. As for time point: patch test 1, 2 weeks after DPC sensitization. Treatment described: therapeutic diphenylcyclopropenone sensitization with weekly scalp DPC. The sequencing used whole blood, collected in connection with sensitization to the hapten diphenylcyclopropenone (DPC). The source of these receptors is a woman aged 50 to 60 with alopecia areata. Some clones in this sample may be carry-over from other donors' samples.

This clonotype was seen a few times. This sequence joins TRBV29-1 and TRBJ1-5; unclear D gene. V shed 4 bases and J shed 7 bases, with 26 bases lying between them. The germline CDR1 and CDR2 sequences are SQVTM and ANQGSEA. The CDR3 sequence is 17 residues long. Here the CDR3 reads CSVAERLTSLGWQPQHF. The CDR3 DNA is TGCAGCGTTGCGGAGCGGCTTACGAGCTTGGGGTGGCAGCCCCAGCATTTT.

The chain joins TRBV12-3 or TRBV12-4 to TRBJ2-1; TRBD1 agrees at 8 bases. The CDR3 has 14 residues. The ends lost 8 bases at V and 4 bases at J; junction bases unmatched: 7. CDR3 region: CASLPRQGYNEQFF. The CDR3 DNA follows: TGTGCCAGCCTGCCCAGACAGGGGTACAATGAGCAGTTCTTC.

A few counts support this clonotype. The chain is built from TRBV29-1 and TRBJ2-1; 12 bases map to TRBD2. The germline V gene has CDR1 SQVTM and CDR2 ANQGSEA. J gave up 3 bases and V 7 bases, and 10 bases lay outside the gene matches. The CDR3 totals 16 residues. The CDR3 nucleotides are TGCAGCGCACTCGGGCTAGCGGGAGGGAACTACAATGAGCAGTTCTTC. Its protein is CSALGLAGGNYNEQFF.

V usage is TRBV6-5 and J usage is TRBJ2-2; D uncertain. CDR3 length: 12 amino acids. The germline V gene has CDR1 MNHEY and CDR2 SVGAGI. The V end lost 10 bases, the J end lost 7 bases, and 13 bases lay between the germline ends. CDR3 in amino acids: CAIALSGGELFF. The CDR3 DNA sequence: TGTGCCATCGCGTTAAGTGGCGGGGAGCTGTTTTTT.

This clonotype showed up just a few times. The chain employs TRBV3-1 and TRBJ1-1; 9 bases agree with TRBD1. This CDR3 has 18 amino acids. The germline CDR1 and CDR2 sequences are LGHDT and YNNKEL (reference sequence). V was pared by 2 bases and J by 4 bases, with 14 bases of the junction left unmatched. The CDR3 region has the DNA TGTGCCAGCAGCCAATTCGCAGTCGGGACAGGGCCGGGCACTGAAGCTTTCTTT. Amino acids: CASSQFAVGTGPGTEAFF.

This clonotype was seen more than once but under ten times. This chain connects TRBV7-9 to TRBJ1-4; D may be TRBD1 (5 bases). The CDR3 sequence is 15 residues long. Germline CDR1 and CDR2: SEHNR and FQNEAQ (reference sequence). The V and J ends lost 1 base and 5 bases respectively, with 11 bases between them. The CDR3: CASSLGGARNEKLFF. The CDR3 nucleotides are TGTGCCAGCAGCTTAGGAGGGGCGAGGAATGAAAAACTGTTTTTT.

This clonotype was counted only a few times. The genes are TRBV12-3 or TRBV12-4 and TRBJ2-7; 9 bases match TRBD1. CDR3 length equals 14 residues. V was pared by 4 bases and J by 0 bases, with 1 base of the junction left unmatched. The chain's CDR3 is CASSYRGHSYEQYF. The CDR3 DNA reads TGTGCCAGCAGTTACAGGGGGCACTCCTACGAGCAGTACTTC.

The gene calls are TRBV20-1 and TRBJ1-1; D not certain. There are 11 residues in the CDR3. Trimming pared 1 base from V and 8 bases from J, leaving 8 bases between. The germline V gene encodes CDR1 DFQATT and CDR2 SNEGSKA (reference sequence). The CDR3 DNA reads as TGCAGTGCTAGAGCCCGGAAAGAAGCTTTCTTT. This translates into CSARARKEAFF.

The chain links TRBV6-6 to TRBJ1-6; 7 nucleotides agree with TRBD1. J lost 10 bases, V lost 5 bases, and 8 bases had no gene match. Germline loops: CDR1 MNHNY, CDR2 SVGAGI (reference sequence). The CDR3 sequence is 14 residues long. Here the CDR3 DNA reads TGTGCCAGCAGTAACGACAGGGCGGGATCACCCCTCCACTTT. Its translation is CASSNDRAGSPLHF.

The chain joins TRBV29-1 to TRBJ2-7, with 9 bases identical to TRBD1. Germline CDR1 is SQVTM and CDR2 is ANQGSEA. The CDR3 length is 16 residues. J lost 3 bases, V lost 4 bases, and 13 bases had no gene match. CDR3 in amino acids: CSVVTSGTGLRYEQYF. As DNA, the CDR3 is TGCAGCGTTGTGACGTCCGGGACAGGGCTTCGCTACGAGCAGTACTTC.

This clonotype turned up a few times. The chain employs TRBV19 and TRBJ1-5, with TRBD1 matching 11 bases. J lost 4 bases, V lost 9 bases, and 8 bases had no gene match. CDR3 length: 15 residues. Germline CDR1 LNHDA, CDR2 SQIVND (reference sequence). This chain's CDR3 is CASRTGTGGNQPQHF. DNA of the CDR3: TGTGCCAGCCGCACCGGGACAGGGGGGAATCAGCCCCAGCATTTT. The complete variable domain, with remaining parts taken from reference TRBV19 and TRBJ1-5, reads DGGITQSPKYLFRKEGQNVTLSCEQNLNHDAMYWYRQDPGQGLRLIYYSQIVNDFQKGDIAEGYSVSREKKESFPLTVTSAQKNPTAFYLCASRTGTGGNQPQHFGDGTRLSIL.

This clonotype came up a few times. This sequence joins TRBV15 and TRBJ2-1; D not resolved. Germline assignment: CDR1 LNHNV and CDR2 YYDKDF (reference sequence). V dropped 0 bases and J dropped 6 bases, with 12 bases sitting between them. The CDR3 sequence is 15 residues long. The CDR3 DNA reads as TGTGCCACCAGCAGAGAGAGGTTCCTTATCAATGAGCAGTTCTTC. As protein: CATSRERFLINEQFF.

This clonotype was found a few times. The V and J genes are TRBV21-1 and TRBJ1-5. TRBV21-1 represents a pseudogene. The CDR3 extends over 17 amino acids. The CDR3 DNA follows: TGTGCCAGCAGCAAAGAGGAATGGCTGCGGGGTAATCAGCCCCAGCATTTT. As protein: CASSKEEWLRGNQPQHF.

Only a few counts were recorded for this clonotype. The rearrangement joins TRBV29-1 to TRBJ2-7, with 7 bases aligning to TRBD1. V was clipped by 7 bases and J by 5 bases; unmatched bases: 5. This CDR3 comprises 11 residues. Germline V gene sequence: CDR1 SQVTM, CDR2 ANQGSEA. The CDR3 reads CSATGLDEQYF. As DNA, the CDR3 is TGCAGCGCGACAGGGTTGGACGAGCAGTACTTC.

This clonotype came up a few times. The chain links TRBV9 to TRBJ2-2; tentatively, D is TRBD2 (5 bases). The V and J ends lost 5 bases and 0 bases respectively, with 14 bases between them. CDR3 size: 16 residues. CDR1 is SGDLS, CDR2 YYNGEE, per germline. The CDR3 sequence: CASSLLSGANTGELFF. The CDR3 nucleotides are TGTGCCAGCAGTCTACTCAGCGGCGCGAACACCGGGGAGCTGTTTTTT.

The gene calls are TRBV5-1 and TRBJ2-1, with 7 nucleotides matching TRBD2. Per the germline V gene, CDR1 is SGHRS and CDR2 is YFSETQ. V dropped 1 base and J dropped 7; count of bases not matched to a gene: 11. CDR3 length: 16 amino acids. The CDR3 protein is CASSLTSVQQRNEQFF. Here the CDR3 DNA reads TGCGCCAGCAGCTTGACTAGCGTCCAGCAGAGAAATGAGCAGTTCTTC.

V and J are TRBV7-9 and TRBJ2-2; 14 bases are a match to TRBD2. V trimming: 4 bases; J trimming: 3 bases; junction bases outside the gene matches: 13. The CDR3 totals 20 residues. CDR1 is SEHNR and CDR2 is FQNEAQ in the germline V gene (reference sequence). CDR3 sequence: CASSSGPGTSGRRDTGELFF. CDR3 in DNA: TGTGCCAGCAGCTCCGGTCCGGGGACTAGCGGGAGACGAGACACCGGGGAGCTGTTTTTT.

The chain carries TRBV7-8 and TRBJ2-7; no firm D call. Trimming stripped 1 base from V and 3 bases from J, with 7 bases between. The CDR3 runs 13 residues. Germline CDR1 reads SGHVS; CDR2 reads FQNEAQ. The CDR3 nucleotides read TGTGCCAGCAGCTTAGGCGCCGACTACGAGCAGTACTTC. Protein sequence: CASSLGADYEQYF. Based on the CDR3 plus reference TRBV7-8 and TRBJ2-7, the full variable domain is GAGVSQSPRYKVAKRGQDVALRCDPISGHVSLFWYQQALGQGPEFLTYFQNEAQLDKSGLPSDRFFAERPEGSVSTLKIQRTQQEDSAVYLCASSLGADYEQYFGPGTRLTVT.

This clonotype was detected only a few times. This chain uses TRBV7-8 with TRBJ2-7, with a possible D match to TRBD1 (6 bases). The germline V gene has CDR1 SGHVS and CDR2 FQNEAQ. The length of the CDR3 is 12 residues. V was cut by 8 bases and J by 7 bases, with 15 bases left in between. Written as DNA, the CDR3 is TGTGCCAGCGGTCAGGGGATAGAAGAGCAGTACTTC. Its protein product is CASGQGIEEQYF.

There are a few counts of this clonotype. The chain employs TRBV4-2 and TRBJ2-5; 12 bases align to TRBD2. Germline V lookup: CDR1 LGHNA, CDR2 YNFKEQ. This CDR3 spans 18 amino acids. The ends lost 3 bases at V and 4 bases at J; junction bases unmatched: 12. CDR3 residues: CASSQDVTSGRSGETQYF. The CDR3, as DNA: TGTGCCAGCAGCCAGGACGTGACTAGCGGGAGATCAGGAGAGACCCAGTACTTC.

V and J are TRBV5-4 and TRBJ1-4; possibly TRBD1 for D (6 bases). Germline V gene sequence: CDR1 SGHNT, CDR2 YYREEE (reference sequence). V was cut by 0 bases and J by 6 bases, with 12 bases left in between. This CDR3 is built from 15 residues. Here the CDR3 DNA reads TGTGCCAGCAGCTTGGAGGGGGGGCGAGATGAAAAACTGTTTTTT. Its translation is CASSLEGGRDEKLFF.

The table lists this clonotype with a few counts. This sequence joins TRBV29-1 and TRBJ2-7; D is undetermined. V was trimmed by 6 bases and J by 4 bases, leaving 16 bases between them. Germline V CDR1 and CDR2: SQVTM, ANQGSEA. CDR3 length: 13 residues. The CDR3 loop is CSVKFLDGYEQYF. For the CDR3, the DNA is TGCAGCGTCAAATTCCTGGACGGGTACGAGCAGTACTTC.

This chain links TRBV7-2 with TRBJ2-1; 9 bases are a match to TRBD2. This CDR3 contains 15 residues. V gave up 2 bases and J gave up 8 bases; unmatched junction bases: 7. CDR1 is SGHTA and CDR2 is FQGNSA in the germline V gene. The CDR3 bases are TGTGCCAGCAGCTTAATAGCGGGAGCGAACGATGAGCAGTTCTTC. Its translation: CASSLIAGANDEQFF.

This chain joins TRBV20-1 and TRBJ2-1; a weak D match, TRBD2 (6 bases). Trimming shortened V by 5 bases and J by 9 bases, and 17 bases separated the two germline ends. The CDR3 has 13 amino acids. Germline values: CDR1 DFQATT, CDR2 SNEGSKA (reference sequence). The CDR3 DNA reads TGCAGTGCTCGTCTCGGGGGAAGGGGTGAGCAGTTCTTC. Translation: CSARLGGRGEQFF.

Written as DNA, the CDR3 is TGTGCCAGCAGCTTGGACACCTTAGCGGGAGCTAGGGGCTACGAGCAGTACTTC. It yields the protein CASSLDTLAGARGYEQYF. This rearrangement joins TRBV5-6 to TRBJ2-7; TRBD2 agrees at 9 bases. CDR3 length: 18 residues. Unmatched junction bases numbered 13, after V lost 0 bases and J lost 3 bases. Germline values: CDR1 SGHDT, CDR2 YYEEEE.

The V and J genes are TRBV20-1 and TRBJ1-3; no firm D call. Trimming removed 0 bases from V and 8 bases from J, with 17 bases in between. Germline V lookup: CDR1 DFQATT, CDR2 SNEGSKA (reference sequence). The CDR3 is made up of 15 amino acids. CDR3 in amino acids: CSARDPASTGHTIYF. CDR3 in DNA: TGCAGTGCTAGAGATCCCGCCTCAACTGGGCACACCATATATTTT.

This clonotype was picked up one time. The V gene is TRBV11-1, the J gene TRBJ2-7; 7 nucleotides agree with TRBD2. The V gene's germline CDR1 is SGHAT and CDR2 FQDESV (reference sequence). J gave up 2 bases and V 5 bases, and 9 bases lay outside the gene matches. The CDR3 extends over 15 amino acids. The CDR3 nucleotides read TGTGCCAGCAGCCCCCCCAGCGGGAAAACCTACGAGCAGTACTTC. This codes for CASSPPSGKTYEQYF.

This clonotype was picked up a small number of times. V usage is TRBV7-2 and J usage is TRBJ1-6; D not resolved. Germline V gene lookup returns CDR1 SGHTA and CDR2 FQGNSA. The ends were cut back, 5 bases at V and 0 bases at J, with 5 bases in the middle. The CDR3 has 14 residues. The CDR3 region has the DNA TGTGCCAGCAGCGCAGGCTCCTATAATTCACCCCTCCACTTT. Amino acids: CASSAGSYNSPLHF.